The clone carrying this T cell receptor beta chain was detected only once. This entry comes from a study of cytomegalovirus exposure and HLA in healthy donors. Study information: Unique TCRs from HLA-typed donors, 75 million to 100 million of them, were held in an early data release. The Caucasian-associated ancestry cluster held around 76% of 350 to 450 genotyped donors.

PCR involved 60 Vbeta and 13 Jbeta primers. Clones were read by immunoSEQ multiplex PCR, and TCRdb kept only the in-frame ones, dropping some. Of some 130,000 clones in the sample, approximately 68% are singletons; the top ten hold less than 2%. The receptor's source is a man aged 25-45 years in good health and CMV-seropositive. What was sequenced was PBMCs.

CDR3 sequence reads: CASSLTRNEFDEQFF. For the CDR3, the DNA is TGTGCCAGCAGCTTGACTAGGAATGAATTCGATGAGCAGTTCTTC. The chain recombines TRBV7-2 with TRBJ2-1; D is possibly TRBD2 (6 bases). Per germline, CDR1 SGHTA and CDR2 FQGNSA. V lost 3 bases and J lost 8, with 17 bases in between. The CDR3 has 15 amino acids.